The 30 T cell receptor beta chains below all came from one sample that was sequenced in a study of blood T cell repertoires in COVID-19. Data came from immunoSEQ multiplex PCR; TCRdb stores just in-frame clones and leaves some out. Here the sample spans 200,000 to 300,000 clones, around nine tenths being singletons. The sample comprised peripheral blood. The receptors stem from a woman aged 55-75 years with COVID-19, enrolled during active disease.

The chain employs TRBV11-1 and TRBJ2-1; 15 positions match TRBD2. Germline loops: CDR1 SGHAT, CDR2 FQDESV (reference sequence). CDR3 size: 16 residues. With V trimmed by 0 bases and J by 6 bases, 0 bases remained unmatched. The CDR3 loop is CASSLAGLAGGNEQFF. DNA of the CDR3: TGTGCCAGCAGCTTAGCGGGACTAGCGGGAGGCAATGAGCAGTTCTTC.

This rearrangement joins TRBV6-2 or TRBV6-3 to TRBJ2-4, with 8 bases that match TRBD2. The CDR3 is made up of 15 amino acids. The trim removed 2 bases at V and 7 bases at J, leaving 7 bases unmatched. Germline V CDR1 and CDR2: MNHEY, SVGEGT. The CDR3, as DNA: TGTGCCAGCAGTTACCCGACTAGCGATAGGAACATTCAGTACTTC. It yields the protein CASSYPTSDRNIQYF.

This clone was found once. The rearrangement uses TRBV5-4 and TRBJ1-6, with TRBD1 matching over 9 bases. This CDR3 is built from 15 residues. J was trimmed by 9 bases and V by 3 bases; bases with no gene match: 7. Germline CDR1 and CDR2: SGHNT and YYREEE (reference sequence). CDR3 loop: CASSWRDRESSPLHF. CDR3 bases: TGTGCCAGCAGCTGGAGGGACAGGGAATCTTCACCCCTCCACTTT.

This chain joins TRBV20-1 and TRBJ2-1, with 13 bases identical to TRBD2. This CDR3 is built from 19 residues. The germline V gene encodes CDR1 DFQATT and CDR2 SNEGSKA (reference sequence). V was pared by 3 bases and J by 3 bases, with 14 bases of the junction left unmatched. Here the CDR3 reads CSASPLFTSGRALYNEQFF. The CDR3 DNA reads TGCAGTGCTAGTCCCCTCTTTACTAGCGGGAGGGCCCTCTACAATGAGCAGTTCTTC.

This clone was recorded only once. The rearrangement joins TRBV7-2 to TRBJ1-2; 10 positions match TRBD1. Germline V CDR1 and CDR2: SGHTA, FQGNSA. The V segment lost 5 bases and the J segment 4 bases; nucleotides outside the gene matches: 7. The CDR3 sequence is 15 residues long. The chain's CDR3 is CASSVVRDRGYGYTF. The DNA for the CDR3 is TGTGCCAGCAGCGTAGTTCGGGACAGGGGCTATGGCTACACCTTC.

The V call is TRBV10-3, the J call TRBJ2-3, with no clear D. Germline CDR1 is ENHRY and CDR2 is SYGVKD. V dropped 1 base and J dropped 6 bases, with 5 bases sitting between them. This CDR3 is 12 amino acids long. The DNA for the CDR3 is TGTGCCATCAGTGAGTTGGGCGATACGCAGTATTTT. It encodes CAISELGDTQYF.

V is TRBV4-2 and J is TRBJ2-3; tentative D call: TRBD2 (6 bases). The CDR3 has 15 amino acids. The V and J ends lost 5 bases and 5 bases respectively, with 17 bases between them. In germline, CDR1 is LGHNA, CDR2 YNFKEQ. CDR3 sequence (DNA): TGTGCCAGCAGCTCCCGCGCGGGGAGTGTAGATACGCAGTATTTT. The encoded protein is CASSSRAGSVDTQYF.

Of note for this clone: The identical CDR3 is also encoded by other nucleotide sequences in the sample. The gene calls are TRBV11-3 and TRBJ2-1; 7 bases agree with TRBD2. Trimming removed 4 bases from V and 0 bases from J; junction bases left unmatched: 3. The CDR3 extends over 15 amino acids. Germline V gives CDR1 SGHNT, CDR2 YENEEA. The CDR3 here is CASSSSGGSYNEQFF. Written as DNA, the CDR3 is TGTGCCAGCAGCTCATCGGGGGGCTCCTACAATGAGCAGTTCTTC.

The rearrangement uses TRBV7-8 and TRBJ1-1; no clear D gene. V lost 5 bases, J lost 0 bases, and 10 bases lay in between. The germline gives CDR1 SGHVS, CDR2 FQNEAQ. CDR3 size: 14 residues. DNA of the CDR3: TGTGCCAGCAGCAAAGAGCTGATGAACACTGAAGCTTTCTTT. Protein sequence: CASSKELMNTEAFF.

This clone was seen only once. The rearrangement uses TRBV24-1 and TRBJ1-2, with 7 positions matching TRBD1. Germline V gene lookup returns CDR1 KGHDR and CDR2 SFDVKD. The CDR3 has 14 amino acids. V trimming: 5 bases; J trimming: 7 bases; junction bases outside the gene matches: 9. CDR3 sequence (DNA): TGTGCCACCAGTGCCACGACAGGGCGGCCTGGCTACACCTTC. This sequence encodes CATSATTGRPGYTF.

Here the CDR3 reads CASSPRQDVNEKLFF. For the CDR3, the DNA is TGTGCCAGCAGCCCACGACAGGATGTGAATGAAAAACTGTTTTTT. The chain employs TRBV7-9 and TRBJ1-4; possibly TRBD1 for D (6 bases). Germline values: CDR1 SEHNR, CDR2 FQNEAQ (reference sequence). This CDR3 has 15 residues. V shed 5 bases and J shed 5 bases, with 15 bases lying between them.

The chain employs TRBV3-1 (or the pseudogene TRBV3-2) and TRBJ1-1; D is perhaps TRBD1 (5 bases). This CDR3 is built from 15 residues. From germline, CDR1 is LGHDT and CDR2 YNNKEL (reference sequence). V dropped 1 base and J dropped 0 bases, with 9 bases sitting between them. CDR3 coding DNA: TGTGCCAGCAGCCAAGGGGCAGGGATGAACACTGAAGCTTTCTTT. This codes for CASSQGAGMNTEAFF.

This chain connects TRBV10-3 to TRBJ1-1; D remains unclear. CDR1 and CDR2 (germline): ENHRY, SYGVKD. The length of the CDR3 is 16 residues. Trimming took off 0 bases at V and 4 bases at J, with 15 bases between the two ends. CDR3 bases: TGTGCCATCAGTGAGTCGGTTCGACCGGGAGGCACTGAAGCTTTCTTT. Its translation: CAISESVRPGGTEAFF.

The CDR3 DNA reads TGCAGCGTTGACCCTAGCGGGAGGGTGTGGATGGGCACAGATACGCAGTATTTT. It is translated as CSVDPSGRVWMGTDTQYF. The chain couples TRBV29-1 to TRBJ2-3, with 12 bases lining up with TRBD2. With 3 bases clipped from V and 1 base from J, the junction kept 11 bases outside the gene matches. The length of the CDR3 is 18 residues. Looked up from germline, CDR1 is SQVTM and CDR2 is ANQGSEA.

The CDR3 region has the DNA TGTGCCAGCAGCCTTTCAGGTTACAATCAGCCCCAGCATTTT. This codes for CASSLSGYNQPQHF. The chain couples TRBV7-2 to TRBJ1-5; D gene ambiguous. This CDR3 is built from 14 residues. The germline V gene has CDR1 SGHTA and CDR2 FQGNSA. V lost 5 bases and J lost 3, with 11 bases in between.

The chain uses TRBV6-5 and TRBJ1-3; possibly TRBD1 for D (5 bases). CDR1 is MNHEY and CDR2 is SVGAGI in the germline V gene. The CDR3 consists of 14 residues. Trimming took off 4 bases at V and 0 bases at J, with 7 bases between the two ends. Written as DNA, the CDR3 is TGTGCCAGCAGTTGGACACCCTCTGGAAACACCATATATTTT. As protein: CASSWTPSGNTIYF.

This chain joins TRBV4-3 and TRBJ2-5, with TRBD2 identical over 7 bases. The CDR3 extends over 15 amino acids. With 4 bases clipped from V and 5 bases from J, the junction kept 10 bases outside the gene matches. CDR1 is LGHNA, CDR2 YSLEER, per germline. The CDR3 nucleotides are TGCGCCAGCAGCCCCGGTCCCGGGGAGGGGGAGACCCAGTACTTC. Protein sequence: CASSPGPGEGETQYF.

The CDR3 here is CASSLQGAGNYGYTF. Here the CDR3 DNA reads TGTGCCAGCAGTTTACAGGGGGCGGGAAACTATGGCTACACCTTC. The chain links TRBV5-4 to TRBJ1-2, with 9 nucleotides matching TRBD1. Germline-derived CDR1 and CDR2 are SGHNT and YYREEE (reference sequence). The CDR3 spans 15 residues. The V and J ends lost 5 bases and 2 bases, in that order; junction bases with no gene match: 7.

The chain couples TRBV28 to TRBJ1-2; TRBD1 is a possible D gene (6 bases). The CDR3 loop spans 14 amino acids. The V end was cut by 6 bases, the J end by 4 bases, with 15 bases between. Germline V gene data show CDR1 as MDHEN and CDR2 as SYDVKM. This chain's CDR3 is CASRAPTGFYGYTF. CDR3 DNA sequence: TGTGCCAGCAGAGCCCCCACAGGGTTCTATGGCTACACCTTC.

J is TRBJ1-1 and V is TRBV11-3, with D perhaps matching TRBD1 (5 bases). This CDR3 is 15 amino acids long. Germline V lookup: CDR1 SGHNT, CDR2 YENEEA. Trimming cost V 5 bases and J 6 bases, with 19 bases left between them. CDR3 loop: CASSLTGGVGSEAFF. CDR3 coding DNA: TGTGCCAGCAGCCTAACGGGAGGGGTGGGGTCTGAAGCTTTCTTT.

The chain couples TRBV29-1 to TRBJ1-1; 10 nucleotides agree with TRBD1. The CDR3 is 14 residues long. CDR1 and CDR2 from the germline V gene are SQVTM and ANQGSEA. The ends lost 7 bases at V and 5 bases at J; junction bases unmatched: 10. CDR3 in amino acids: CSAYSDRGKTEAFF. In DNA, the CDR3 is TGCAGCGCGTATTCGGACAGGGGGAAAACTGAAGCTTTCTTT.

The chain carries TRBV6-5 and TRBJ1-4; perhaps TRBD1 as D (5 bases). Trimming took 5 bases from V and 8 from J, leaving 15 bases between them. CDR1 and CDR2 (germline): MNHEY, SVGAGI. This CDR3 has 14 residues. The CDR3 sequence: CASSSQGFGEKLFF. CDR3 in DNA: TGTGCCAGCAGTAGTCAGGGTTTCGGGGAAAAACTGTTTTTT.

The chain carries TRBV11-2 and TRBJ2-7; 8 positions match TRBD1. V gave up 8 bases and J gave up 6 bases; unmatched junction bases: 12. The CDR3 is 14 amino acids. Germline CDR1 is SGHAT and CDR2 is FQNNGV. The CDR3 spells CASRRGQGKGEQYF. CDR3 coding DNA: TGTGCCAGCCGACGAGGACAGGGAAAGGGCGAGCAGTACTTC.

The chain employs TRBV5-1 and TRBJ1-1; a possible D gene is TRBD1 (5 bases). In germline, CDR1 is SGHRS, CDR2 YFSETQ. V lost 0 bases to trimming and J lost 3 bases, with 6 bases between them. There are 13 residues in the CDR3. CDR3 nucleotides: TGCGCCAGCAGCTTGGCCAGGGACACTGAAGCTTTCTTT. Translation gives CASSLARDTEAFF. The full variable domain, rest sourced from reference TRBV5-1 and TRBJ1-1, is KAGVTQTPRYLIKTRGQQVTLSCSPISGHRSVSWYQQTPGQGLQFLFEYFSETQRNKGNFPGRFSGRQFSNSRSEMNVSTLELGDSALYLCASSLARDTEAFFGQGTRLTVV.

The chain employs TRBV2 and TRBJ1-5, with TRBD1 matching over 9 bases. Per germline, CDR1 SNHLY and CDR2 FYNNEI. The CDR3 is 16 residues long. V lost 6 bases to trimming and J lost 8 bases; unmatched junction nucleotides: 14. The CDR3 region is CASSLTKSDRGEPQHF. CDR3 nucleotide sequence: TGTGCCAGCAGCCTCACCAAGTCGGACAGGGGAGAGCCCCAGCATTTT.

The chain joins TRBV19 to TRBJ2-2; D might be TRBD2 (6 bases). Trimming cost V 1 base and J 6 bases, with 12 bases left between them. The CDR3 runs to 15 residues. Germline-derived CDR1 and CDR2 are LNHDA and SQIVND (reference sequence). CDR3 amino acids: CASSIVGGSAGELFF. In DNA, the CDR3 is TGTGCCAGTAGTATAGTTGGAGGGTCGGCCGGGGAGCTGTTTTTT.

The chain recombines TRBV7-7 with TRBJ1-1; 9 bases are a match to TRBD1. CDR3 length equals 15 residues. V gave up 5 bases and J gave up 1 base; unmatched junction bases: 5. CDR1 is SSHAT and CDR2 is FNYEAQ in the germline V gene (reference sequence). The CDR3 DNA sequence: TGTGCCAGCAGCCCAATGGGACAGGGGAACACTGAAGCTTTCTTT. As protein: CASSPMGQGNTEAFF.

This sequence joins TRBV27 and TRBJ2-7; TRBD1 might be the D (5 bases). The CDR3 covers 11 residues. Trimming removed 2 bases from V and 6 bases from J, with 5 bases in between. From germline, CDR1 is MNHEY and CDR2 SMNVEV (reference sequence). The CDR3 region is CASSLGAEQYF. CDR3 bases: TGTGCCAGCAGTTTAGGGGCCGAGCAGTACTTC.

V and J are TRBV7-6 and TRBJ1-1; D is unresolved. Trimming cost V 2 bases and J 1 base, with 11 bases left between them. This CDR3 has 15 residues. CDR1 SGHVS and CDR2 FNYEAQ come from the germline V gene. CDR3 in amino acids: CASSLNGVENTEAFF. The CDR3 nucleotides read TGTGCCAGCAGCTTAAACGGGGTTGAGAACACTGAAGCTTTCTTT. The full variable domain, rest sourced from reference TRBV7-6 and TRBJ1-1, is GAGVSQSPRYKVTKRGQDVALRCDPISGHVSLYWYRQALGQGPEFLTYFNYEAQQDKSGLPNDRFSAERPEGSISTLTIQRTEQRDSAMYRCASSLNGVENTEAFFGQGTRLTVV.

V and J are TRBV2 and TRBJ1-2, with 8 bases fitting TRBD1. Germline lookup yields CDR1 SNHLY and CDR2 FYNNEI. Trimming cost V 8 bases and J 6 bases; bases outside gene matches: 8. The CDR3 has 13 amino acids. CDR3 in amino acids: CASPRRTGHGYTF. Here the CDR3 DNA reads TGTGCCAGCCCACGGAGGACAGGGCATGGCTACACCTTC.